These T cell receptor beta chains were read from a single sample in a study of blood T cells in healthy people across ages. TCRdb passed the 5' RACE reads through MiXCR, listing each CDR3 protein once. The repertoire holds about 720,000 distinct CDR3 sequences, approximately 21% seen once, with about 22% in the top ten. The sequenced material came from blood. These receptors were obtained from a man between 65 and 85 years old in good health. CDR3s include the opening cysteine and the closing phenylalanine or tryptophan. The order of the fields is clone size, V gene, J gene, D gene, CDR3 DNA, CDR3 protein. The D gene is left open where the match is weak. A row's size may be missing; if present it is once, few, many or a size class.

>-|TRBV3-1|TRBJ1-2|-
TGTGCCAGCAGCCTAGTACCGGGGGCGTCTAACTATGGCTACACCTTC
CASSLVPGASNYGYTF
>few|TRBV29-1|TRBJ1-2|-
TGCAGCGTGCAGCGGGGTAACTATGGCTACACCTTC
CSVQRGNYGYTF
>-|TRBV29-1|TRBJ1-2|TRBD1
TGCAGCGGCCAGACAGGGGACTATGGCTACACCTTC
CSGQTGDYGYTF
>few|TRBV5-1|TRBJ2-1|TRBD2
TGCGCCAGCAGCCTCTGGCACCCTTCGACTAGCGGGAGAGGGAATGAGCAGTTCTTC
CASSLWHPSTSGRGNEQFF
>-|TRBV12-3/TRBV12-4|TRBJ1-2|TRBD1
TGTGCCAGCAGGTCCACAGGGGGCGCAGTTGGCTACACCTTC
CASRSTGGAVGYTF
>-|TRBV3-1|TRBJ1-6|TRBD1
TGTGCCAGCAGGGACAGGGGGCTGTTTAATTCACCCCTCCACTTT
CASRDRGLFNSPLHF
>-|TRBV14|TRBJ2-3|-
TGTGCCAGCAGCCAGATAATCGATACGCAGTATTTT
CASSQIIDTQYF
>few|TRBV29-1|TRBJ2-1|TRBD2
TGCAGCTTCCCCAGACTAGCCAATACAAATGAGCAGTTCTTC
CSFPRLANTNEQFF
>few|TRBV11-2|TRBJ1-1|TRBD1
TGTGCCAGCAGACCCTGGACAGGGGTTGCCACTGAAGCTTTCTTT
CASRPWTGVATEAFF
>-|TRBV20-1|TRBJ1-4|-
TGCAGTGCTAGAGTCGACAGCGCAACTAATGAAAAACTGTTTTTT
CSARVDSATNEKLFF
>few|TRBV18|TRBJ2-1|-
TGTGCCAGCTCACCACTTACGGTCCGTAGCTCCTACAATGAGCAGTTCTTC
CASSPLTVRSSYNEQFF
>few|TRBV3-1|TRBJ2-3|TRBD2
TGTGCCAGCAGCCAAGATCGCCCAAGGGAACAGCGGGAGGACGGAGATACGCAGTATTTT
CASSQDRPREQREDGDTQYF
>few|TRBV14|TRBJ1-2|-
TGTGCCAGCAGCCAAGTCGTAGCGACAGGCTACACCTTC
CASSQVVATGYTF
>-|TRBV12-3/TRBV12-4|TRBJ2-5|-
TGTGCCAGCAGTTTCCCAGGGACACGCACTTCCATAGAGACCCAGTACTTC
CASSFPGTRTSIETQYF
>few|TRBV7-2|TRBJ1-6|-
TGTGCCAGCAGCTTATACAACGATTCACCCCTCCACTTT
CASSLYNDSPLHF
>few|TRBV20-1|TRBJ2-1|-
TGCAGTGTAGAAAGGCCGGGTTACAATGAGCAGTTCTTC
CSVERPGYNEQFF
>many|TRBV29-1|TRBJ1-2|-
TGCAGCGTTGACACAACCCGGGGATTCTATGGCTACACCTTC
CSVDTTRGFYGYTF
>-|TRBV12-3/TRBV12-4|TRBJ1-4|-
TGTGCCAGCAGTTGGGATTTAACTAATGAAAAACTGTTTTTT
CASSWDLTNEKLFF
>-|TRBV7-9|TRBJ2-5|TRBD2
TGTGCCAGCTGTCCGGGACTAGCGGTAGAGACCCAGTACTTC
CASCPGLAVETQYF
>-|TRBV5-4|TRBJ2-7|TRBD1
TGTGCCAGCAGCCCGACAGGGGGCAACTACGAGCAGTACTTC
CASSPTGGNYEQYF
>-|TRBV4-1|TRBJ2-6|TRBD1
TGCGCCAGCAGGGGACAGGGGGCGCTCGGGGCCAACGTCCTGACTTTC
CASRGQGALGANVLTF
>-|TRBV24-1|TRBJ2-1|-
TGTGCCACCAGTGATTTGTGGGCAGACAATGAGCAGTTCTTC
CATSDLWADNEQFF
>few|TRBV20-1|TRBJ1-4|TRBD1
TGCAGTGCTAGAGACCCGACAGGGCTAACAACTAATGAAAAACTGTTTTTT
CSARDPTGLTTNEKLFF
>-|TRBV20-1|TRBJ2-3|TRBD2
TGCAGTGCTAGACGTCTAGCGGACCGCACAGATACGCAGTATTTT
CSARRLADRTDTQYF
>few|TRBV5-1|TRBJ2-2|-
TGCGCCAGCAGCCGGGGGGACAGCGGGGAGCTGTTTTTT
CASSRGDSGELFF
>few|TRBV4-1|TRBJ2-5|TRBD1
TGCGCCAGCAGCCAAGATGGGACAGCCAAAGAGACCCAGTACTTC
CASSQDGTAKETQYF
>few|TRBV20-1|TRBJ1-5|-
TGCAGTGCTAGAGCACAAAACCAGGGTAATCAGCCCCAGCATTTT
CSARAQNQGNQPQHF
>few|TRBV20-1|TRBJ1-4|-
TGCAGTGCTAGACGTGGAAGTGAAAAACTGTTTTTT
CSARRGSEKLFF
>-|TRBV28|TRBJ2-3|-
TGTGCCAGCAGTTTTGCGGGACTCAACACAGATACGCAGTATTTT
CASSFAGLNTDTQYF
>few|TRBV19|TRBJ2-7|TRBD1
TGTGCCAGTAGTGATCGGGACAGGAGGAGCTCCTACGAGCAGTACTTC
CASSDRDRRSSYEQYF
>-|TRBV5-1|TRBJ2-5|TRBD1
TGCGCCAGCAGCAGGGACAGCCTCCAAGAGACCCAGTACTTC
CASSRDSLQETQYF